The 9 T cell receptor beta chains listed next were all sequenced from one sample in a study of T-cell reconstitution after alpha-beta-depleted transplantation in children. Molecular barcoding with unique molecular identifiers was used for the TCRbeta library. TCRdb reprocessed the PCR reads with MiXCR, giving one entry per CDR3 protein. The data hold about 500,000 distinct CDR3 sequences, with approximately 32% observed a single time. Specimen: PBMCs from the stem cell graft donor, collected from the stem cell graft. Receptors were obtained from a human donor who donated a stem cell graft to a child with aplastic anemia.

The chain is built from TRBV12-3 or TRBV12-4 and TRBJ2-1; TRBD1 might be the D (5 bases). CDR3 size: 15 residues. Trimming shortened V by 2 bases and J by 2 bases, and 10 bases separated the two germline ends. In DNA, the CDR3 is TGTGCCAGCAGTTTATGGCGGACAACCTACAATGAGCAGTTCTTC. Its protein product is CASSLWRTTYNEQFF.

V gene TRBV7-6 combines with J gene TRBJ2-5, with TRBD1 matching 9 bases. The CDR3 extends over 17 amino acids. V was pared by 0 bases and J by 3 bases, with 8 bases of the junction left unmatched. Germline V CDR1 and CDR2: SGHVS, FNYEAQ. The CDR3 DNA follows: TGTGCCAGCAGCTTAGCGCCTTGGGGACAGGGCGAAGAGACCCAGTACTTC. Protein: CASSLAPWGQGEETQYF.

The DNA for the CDR3 is TGTGCCAGCAGTCAACCCCCGGAGAACACTGAAGCTTTCTTT. Residues: CASSQPPENTEAFF. The chain employs TRBV12-3 or TRBV12-4 and TRBJ1-1; D is unresolved. Deletions cut 5 bases from V and 1 base from J, with 11 bases between. The CDR3 runs to 14 residues.

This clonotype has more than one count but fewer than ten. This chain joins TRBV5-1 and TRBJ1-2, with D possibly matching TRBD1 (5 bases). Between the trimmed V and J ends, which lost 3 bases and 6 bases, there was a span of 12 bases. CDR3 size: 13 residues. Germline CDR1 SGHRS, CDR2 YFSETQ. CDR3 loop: CASSSIRENGYTF. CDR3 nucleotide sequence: TGCGCCAGCAGCTCGATCAGGGAGAATGGCTACACCTTC.

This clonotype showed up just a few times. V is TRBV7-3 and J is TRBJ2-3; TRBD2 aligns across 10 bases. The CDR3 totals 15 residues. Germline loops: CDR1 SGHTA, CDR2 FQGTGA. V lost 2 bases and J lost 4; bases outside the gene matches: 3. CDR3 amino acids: CASSLGLAGADTQYF. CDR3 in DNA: TGTGCCAGCAGCTTAGGTCTAGCGGGGGCAGATACGCAGTATTTT.

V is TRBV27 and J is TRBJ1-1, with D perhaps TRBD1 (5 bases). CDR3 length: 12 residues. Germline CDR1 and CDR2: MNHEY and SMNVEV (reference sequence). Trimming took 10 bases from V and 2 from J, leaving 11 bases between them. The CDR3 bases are TGTGCCACCAGGGACGGAAACACTGAAGCTTTCTTT. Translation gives CATRDGNTEAFF.

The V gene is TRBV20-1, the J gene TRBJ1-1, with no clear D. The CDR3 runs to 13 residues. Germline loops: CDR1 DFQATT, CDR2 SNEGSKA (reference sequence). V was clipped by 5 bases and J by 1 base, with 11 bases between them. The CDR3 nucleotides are TGCAGTGCTGCTAGACACACGAACACTGAAGCTTTCTTT. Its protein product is CSAARHTNTEAFF.

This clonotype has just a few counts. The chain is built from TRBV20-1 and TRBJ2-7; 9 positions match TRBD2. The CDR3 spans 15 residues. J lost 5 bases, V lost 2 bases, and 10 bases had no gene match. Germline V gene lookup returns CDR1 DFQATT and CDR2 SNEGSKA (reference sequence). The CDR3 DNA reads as TGCAGTGCTAGAAAACCCATAGCGGGAGTAAACGAGCAGTACTTC. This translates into CSARKPIAGVNEQYF.

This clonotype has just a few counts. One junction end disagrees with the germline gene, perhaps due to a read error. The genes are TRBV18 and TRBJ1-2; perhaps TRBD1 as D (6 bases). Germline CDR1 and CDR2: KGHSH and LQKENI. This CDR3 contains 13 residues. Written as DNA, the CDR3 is TGTGCCAGCTCACCAGTCCGGGACACCCCTCCCGCCTTC. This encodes CASSPVRDTPPAF.